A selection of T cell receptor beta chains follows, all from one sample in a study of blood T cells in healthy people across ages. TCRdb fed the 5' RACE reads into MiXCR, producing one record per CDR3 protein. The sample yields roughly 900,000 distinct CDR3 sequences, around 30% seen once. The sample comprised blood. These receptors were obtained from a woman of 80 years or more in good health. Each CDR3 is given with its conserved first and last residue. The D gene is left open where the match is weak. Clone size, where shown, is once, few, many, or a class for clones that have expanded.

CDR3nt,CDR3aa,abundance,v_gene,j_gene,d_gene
TGCGCCAGCAGCTTGGTTAACACCGACTACAATGAGCAGTTCTTC,CASSLVNTDYNEQFF,many,TRBV5-1,TRBJ2-1,-
TGTGCCAGCTCGATGGGGTATACGGAGACCCAGTACTTC,CASSMGYTETQYF,many,TRBV6-1,TRBJ2-5,-
TGTGCCAGCTCACCCCAGGGAGAAACTGAAGCTTTCTTT,CASSPQGETEAFF,many,TRBV18,TRBJ1-1,-
TGTGCCAGCAGACGACTAGCGGGGGGTACAGATACGCAGTATTTT,CASRRLAGGTDTQYF,many,TRBV12-3/TRBV12-4,TRBJ2-3,TRBD2
TGCGCCAGTGATACAGGGGGCGGCACTGAAGCTTTCTTT,CASDTGGGTEAFF,-,TRBV5-1,TRBJ1-1,TRBD1
TGTGCCAGCAGCTTGCCGGGACAGATCACAGATACGCAGTATTTT,CASSLPGQITDTQYF,many,TRBV5-6,TRBJ2-3,TRBD1
TGTGCCAGCACCCCCGGGAACACTGAAGCTTTCTTT,CASTPGNTEAFF,-,TRBV12-3/TRBV12-4,TRBJ1-1,-
TGTGCCAGCAGTTTAGGGCGACAGGCGGGGGCGACTGAAGCTTTCTTT,CASSLGRQAGATEAFF,few,TRBV12-3/TRBV12-4,TRBJ1-1,-
TGTGCCAGCTCACGGGGACGGACGGGGGACAACTATGGCTACACCTTC,CASSRGRTGDNYGYTF,-,TRBV18,TRBJ1-2,-
TGTGCCAGCAGTTTAAAGGGCAGCCCGGGGGGACAAGAGACCCAGTACTTC,CASSLKGSPGGQETQYF,many,TRBV12-3/TRBV12-4,TRBJ2-5,TRBD2
TGCGCCAGCAGCCCGGGACGTGGGGATGGCTACACCTTC,CASSPGRGDGYTF,many,TRBV5-1,TRBJ1-2,-
TGCAGTGCTAGAAGTCAGACCTTATACAATGAGCAGTTCTTC,CSARSQTLYNEQFF,few,TRBV20-1,TRBJ2-1,-
TGTGCCAGCAGCTTGTGGATCGAAAAGGCTGAAGCTTTCTTT,CASSLWIEKAEAFF,-,TRBV5-8,TRBJ1-1,-
TGTGCCAGCAGTTACCCACAGGGACAGCTGAACACTGAAGCTTTCTTT,CASSYPQGQLNTEAFF,few,TRBV6-2/TRBV6-3,TRBJ1-1,TRBD1
TGTGCCACCAGCAGAGGGACAGGGGTCTACAATGAGCAGTTCTTC,CATSRGTGVYNEQFF,few,TRBV15,TRBJ2-1,TRBD1
TGTGCCAGCCGCATGGGTGTGGGGGAGACCCAGTACTTC,CASRMGVGETQYF,-,TRBV2,TRBJ2-5,-
TGTGCCAGCAGCCCCCAGCCCGTTGCTGGGGCCAACGTCCTGACTTTC,CASSPQPVAGANVLTF,many,TRBV9,TRBJ2-6,-
TGTGCCACCAGCAGAGACAGGATGAGCGGGGGGACATGGGGTACGCAGTATTTT,CATSRDRMSGGTWGTQYF,-,TRBV15,TRBJ2-3,TRBD2
TGTGCCTGGAGTTCCCGGGGAAGCACAGATACGCAGTATTTT,CAWSSRGSTDTQYF,few,TRBV30,TRBJ2-3,-
TGTGCCAGCAGCGCGGACGGGTTCCAAGAGACCCAGTACTTC,CASSADGFQETQYF,-,TRBV7-9,TRBJ2-5,-
TGTGCCAGCACCTTAAGACAGGGATCTAGCGAGCAGTACTTC,CASTLRQGSSEQYF,many,TRBV6-5,TRBJ2-7,TRBD1
TGTGCCAGCAGTTACATAGCGGGGGGTCGAGAGACCCAGTACTTC,CASSYIAGGRETQYF,many,TRBV6-2/TRBV6-3,TRBJ2-5,TRBD2
TGTGCCAGCAGCAGCGCGGGGGGGGCAGTACAAGAGACCCAGTACTTC,CASSSAGGAVQETQYF,many,TRBV7-9,TRBJ2-5,TRBD2
TGCGCCAGCAGCACCCGGACCCAGCACGATGGCTACACCTTC,CASSTRTQHDGYTF,few,TRBV5-1,TRBJ1-2,-
TGTGCCAGCAGCTTGGTGGTTAGCGGGGGGGCCGGTGAGCAGTTCTTC,CASSLVVSGGAGEQFF,-,TRBV5-4,TRBJ2-1,TRBD2
TGTGCCAGCAGCGCAGGGGACAGGGCCCACGAGCAGTACTTC,CASSAGDRAHEQYF,many,TRBV9,TRBJ2-7,TRBD1
TGTGCCTCCCTAGTGGGGGCTGAAGCTTTCTTT,CASLVGAEAFF,-,TRBV19,TRBJ1-1,-
TGTGCCAGCAGCTTATCCGCGTTGTGGGCGGGGGACCCCTTTCTCACAGATACGCAGTATTTT,CASSLSALWAGDPFLTDTQYF,-,TRBV7-4,TRBJ2-3,TRBD2
TGCAGTGCTCACCGGGCCCAAGAGACCCAGTACTTC,CSAHRAQETQYF,many,TRBV20-1,TRBJ2-5,-
TGTGCCAGCAGTTACTCGGGGCGAATCTGGGCCACCGGGGAGCTGTTTTTT,CASSYSGRIWATGELFF,-,TRBV6-5,TRBJ2-2,-
TGTGCCAGCAGTTCGGGACAGGGTATCTCCAATGAGCAGTTCTTC,CASSSGQGISNEQFF,-,TRBV6-2/TRBV6-3,TRBJ2-1,TRBD1
TGCAGTGCTATAGGGCAGGGCTACACCTTC,CSAIGQGYTF,few,TRBV20-1,TRBJ1-2,-
TGTGCCAGCAGCTTAGAGGGCCTATTCACAGATACGCAGTATTTT,CASSLEGLFTDTQYF,-,TRBV7-2,TRBJ2-3,-
TGTGCCAGCAGCCCGGACAGCCTAGATGGCTACACCTTC,CASSPDSLDGYTF,many,TRBV7-2,TRBJ1-2,-
TGTGCCAGTAGCCTAGGGGCTTGGGAGACCCAGTACTTC,CASSLGAWETQYF,-,TRBV19,TRBJ2-5,-
TGTGCCAGCAGGCCCGCGGGACAGGGGATCTCTGGGGCCAACGTCCTGACTTTC,CASRPAGQGISGANVLTF,few,TRBV6-1,TRBJ2-6,TRBD1
TGTGCCAGCAGCTTGTTGAATGTAGATACGCAGTATTTT,CASSLLNVDTQYF,-,TRBV7-6,TRBJ2-3,-
TGTGCCAGCTCACCACCCTTGCGGTCTAACTCCTACAATGAGCAGTTCTTC,CASSPPLRSNSYNEQFF,many,TRBV18,TRBJ2-1,-
TGCGCCAGCAGCCCGGAACCGGTCTGGTCGAGCAATGAGCAGTTCTTC,CASSPEPVWSSNEQFF,many,TRBV5-1,TRBJ2-1,-
TGCAGCGTTGGAAGACAGCCGGGCACCTACGAGCAGTACTTC,CSVGRQPGTYEQYF,-,TRBV29-1,TRBJ2-7,-
TGTGCCAGCAGTGAAAAGGGGTACACTGAAGCTTTCTTT,CASSEKGYTEAFF,-,TRBV2,TRBJ1-1,-
TGTGCCAGCAGCGTAGTGGCTAGCGGGGGCCAAGAGACCCAGTACTTC,CASSVVASGGQETQYF,-,TRBV9,TRBJ2-5,TRBD2